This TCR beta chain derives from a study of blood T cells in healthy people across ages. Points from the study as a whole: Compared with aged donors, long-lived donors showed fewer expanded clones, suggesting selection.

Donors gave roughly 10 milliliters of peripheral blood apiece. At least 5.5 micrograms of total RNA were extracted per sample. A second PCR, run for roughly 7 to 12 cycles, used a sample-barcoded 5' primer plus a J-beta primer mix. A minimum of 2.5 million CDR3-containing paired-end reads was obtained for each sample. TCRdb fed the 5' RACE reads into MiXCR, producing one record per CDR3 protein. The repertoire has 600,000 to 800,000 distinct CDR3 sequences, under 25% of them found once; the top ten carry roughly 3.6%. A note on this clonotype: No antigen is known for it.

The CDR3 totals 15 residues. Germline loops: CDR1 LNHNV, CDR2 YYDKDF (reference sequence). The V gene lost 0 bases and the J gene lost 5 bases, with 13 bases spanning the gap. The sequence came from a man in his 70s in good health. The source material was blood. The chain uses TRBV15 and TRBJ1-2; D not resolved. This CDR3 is CATSRDADGMYGYTF. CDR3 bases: TGTGCCACCAGCAGAGATGCGGACGGGATGTATGGCTACACCTTC.